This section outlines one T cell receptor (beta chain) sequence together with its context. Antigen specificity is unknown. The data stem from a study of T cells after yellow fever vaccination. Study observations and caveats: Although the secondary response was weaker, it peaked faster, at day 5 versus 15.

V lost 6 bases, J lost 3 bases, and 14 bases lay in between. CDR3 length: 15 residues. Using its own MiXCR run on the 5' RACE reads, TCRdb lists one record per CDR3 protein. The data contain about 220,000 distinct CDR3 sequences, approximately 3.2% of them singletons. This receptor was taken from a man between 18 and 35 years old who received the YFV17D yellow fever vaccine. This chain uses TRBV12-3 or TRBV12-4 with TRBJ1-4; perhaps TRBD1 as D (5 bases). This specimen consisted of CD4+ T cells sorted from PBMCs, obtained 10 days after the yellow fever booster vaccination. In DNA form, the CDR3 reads TGTGCCAGCAGGGAGTCCTGGGGGGCTAATGAAAAACTGTTTTTT. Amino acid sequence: CASRESWGANEKLFF.